The 4 T cell receptor beta chains reported below all come from one sample, sequenced in a study of blood T cell repertoires in COVID-19. This table comes from immunoSEQ multiplex PCR, and its TCRdb copy is limited to in-frame clones, with some not included. Of 85,000 to 90,000 clones in the sample, roughly four fifths were seen once. Sequencing input: peripheral blood. The receptors were sampled from a woman over 75 with acute or convalescent COVID-19.

CDR3 residues: CASSEPGQGYGTQYF. The CDR3 DNA follows: TGTGCCAGCAGTGAGCCGGGACAGGGGTACGGTACGCAGTATTTT. This chain joins TRBV6-6 and TRBJ2-3; 10 bases line up with TRBD1. The CDR3 is made up of 15 amino acids. The germline CDR1 and CDR2 sequences are MNHNY and SVGAGI (reference sequence). The junction had 10 bases not matched to a gene; V was cut back by 5 bases and J by 8 bases.

A few counts support this clone. This chain joins TRBV19 and TRBJ1-2; D possibly corresponds to TRBD1 (5 bases). Germline V gene data show CDR1 as LNHDA and CDR2 as SQIVND (reference sequence). Trimming stripped 6 bases from V and 4 bases from J, with 15 bases between. This CDR3 comprises 14 residues. DNA of the CDR3: TGTGCCAGTAGCCAACCTCAGGGCGGCTATGGCTACACCTTC. Translation: CASSQPQGGYGYTF.

This clone was seen a single time. V gene TRBV18 combines with J gene TRBJ1-5; TRBD1 might be the D (6 bases). Trimming removed 8 bases from V and 0 bases from J, with 23 bases in between. Germline CDR1 is KGHSH and CDR2 is LQKENI. The CDR3 is 18 residues long. The CDR3 loop reads CASLSQTGQRTSNQPQHF. CDR3 sequence (DNA): TGTGCCAGCCTCAGCCAAACAGGGCAACGGACTAGCAATCAGCCCCAGCATTTT.

The rearrangement uses TRBV5-5 and TRBJ1-1, with 7 bases lining up with TRBD1. Germline loops: CDR1 SGHKS, CDR2 YYEKEE (reference sequence). V lost 3 bases, J lost 1 base, and 6 bases stayed unmatched. The CDR3 loop spans 15 amino acids. The CDR3 region has the DNA TGTGCCAGCAGCTCTCCAGGGGGTGGGAACACTGAAGCTTTCTTT. Translation gives CASSSPGGGNTEAFF.